The rows below give T cell receptor beta chains drawn from one sample of a study of T-cell reconstitution after alpha-beta-depleted transplantation in children. MiXCR was run by TCRdb on the PCR reads, yielding one entry per CDR3 protein. This sample yields 800,000 to 1,000,000 distinct CDR3 sequences, of which 25% to 35% are seen a single time; about 28% belongs to the top ten. The material sequenced was PBMCs, mostly from graft donor cells, taken 360 days after TCRalphabeta/CD19-depleted stem cell transplant. Receptors originate from a boy younger than two who had a stem cell transplant for SCID, so the T cells may come from the graft donor. The CDR3 runs from the conserved cysteine through the conserved F or W. The order of the fields is clone size, V gene, CDR3 length, J gene, D gene, CDR3 protein, CDR3 DNA. D genes are given only for firm matches. Size is stated for part of the rows, as once, few or many counts, or as a class when the clone is expanded.

>few|TRBV27|14|TRBJ2-7|TRBD1
CASSLKTGLYEQYF
TGTGCCAGCAGTCTAAAGACAGGGCTCTACGAGCAGTACTTC
>NA|TRBV7-8|15|TRBJ2-1|NA
CASSPKQGVVQGQFF
TGTGCCAGCAGCCCTAAACAGGGAGTCGTGCAGGGGCAGTTCTTC
>NA|TRBV4-2|15|TRBJ2-3|TRBD2
CASSPERGGTDTQYF
TGTGCCAGCAGCCCGGAGCGGGGGGGCACAGATACGCAGTATTTT
>few|TRBV4-2|20|TRBJ2-3|TRBD2
CASSQDPHSGGRHRTDTQYF
TGTGCCAGCAGCCAAGATCCCCACAGCGGGGGTCGACACCGCACAGATACGCAGTATTTT
>few|TRBV13|16|TRBJ2-7|NA
CASSSRQTQLSYEQYF
TGTGCCAGCAGCTCCCGACAGACCCAACTCTCCTACGAGCAGTACTTC
>few|TRBV12-3/TRBV12-4|13|TRBJ2-1|NA
CASLMDTYNEQFF
TGTGCCAGCTTGATGGACACCTACAATGAGCAGTTCTTC
>NA|TRBV20-1|15|TRBJ1-5|TRBD1
CSANRDRGRNQPQHF
TGCAGTGCTAACCGGGACAGGGGTCGAAATCAGCCCCAGCATTTT
>NA|TRBV5-1|15|TRBJ2-3|NA
CASSLAQKEIDTQYF
TGCGCCAGCAGCTTGGCCCAGAAGGAGATAGATACGCAGTATTTT
>NA|TRBV9|15|TRBJ2-5|NA
CASSVEGNYQETQYF
TGTGCCAGCAGCGTAGAGGGGAATTACCAAGAGACCCAGTACTTC
>NA|TRBV12-3/TRBV12-4|17|TRBJ2-7|TRBD1
CASSLPGSGGPRGEQYF
TGTGCCAGCAGTTTGCCGGGGTCAGGGGGCCCTCGAGGCGAGCAGTACTTC
>NA|TRBV12-3/TRBV12-4|17|TRBJ2-5|NA
CASSLVRAGGGQETQYF
TGTGCCAGCAGTTTAGTTAGGGCTGGAGGGGGCCAAGAGACCCAGTACTTC
>few|TRBV9|13|TRBJ2-3|NA
CASSVARGDTQYF
TGTGCCAGCAGCGTAGCACGTGGAGATACGCAGTATTTT
>few|TRBV7-9|13|TRBJ2-5|NA
CASGDPASSLLDF
TGTGCCAGCGGGGACCCTGCCAGCAGCTTATTAGACTTC
>NA|TRBV29-1|15|TRBJ2-3|TRBD2
CSVEITSGVLDTQYF
TGCAGCGTTGAAATTACTAGCGGGGTCTTGGATACGCAGTATTTT
>few|TRBV5-1|16|TRBJ1-1|NA
CASSLGPGEANTEAFF
TGCGCCAGCAGCTTGGGGCCAGGGGAGGCGAACACTGAAGCTTTCTTT
>few|TRBV7-9|14|TRBJ2-1|NA
CASSLRGTDNEQFF
TGTGCCAGCAGCTTAAGGGGAACAGACAATGAGCAGTTCTTC
>NA|TRBV5-6|16|TRBJ2-5|TRBD1
CASSPAWDRGKETQYF
TGTGCCAGCAGCCCGGCGTGGGACAGGGGAAAAGAGACCCAGTACTTC
>NA|TRBV4-2|14|TRBJ2-5|NA
CASSQGGVQETQYF
TGTGCCAGCAGTCAGGGGGGGGTCCAAGAGACCCAGTACTTC
>NA|TRBV7-6|14|TRBJ1-5|TRBD1
CASSQQGAGQPQHF
TGTGCCAGCAGTCAACAGGGGGCCGGTCAGCCCCAGCATTTT
>NA|TRBV29-1|12|TRBJ1-5|NA
CSVLTPNGPQHF
TGCAGCGTTCTCACTCCTAATGGGCCCCAGCATTTT
>NA|TRBV7-3|13|TRBJ2-2|TRBD1
CASRRQGGGELFF
TGTGCCAGCAGACGACAGGGCGGCGGGGAGCTGTTTTTT
>NA|TRBV9|14|TRBJ1-1|NA
CASSTHRADTEAFF
TGTGCCAGCAGCACCCACAGGGCGGATACTGAAGCTTTCTTT
>few|TRBV7-8|17|TRBJ2-1|TRBD2
CASSFQGWAGGPNEQFF
TGTGCCAGCAGCTTTCAAGGATGGGCGGGGGGGCCAAATGAGCAGTTCTTC
>NA|TRBV28|14|TRBJ1-1|TRBD1
CASRAAGTGGYAFF
TGTGCCAGCAGAGCAGCCGGGACAGGGGGCTACGCTTTCTTT
>NA|TRBV5-1|13|TRBJ2-1|NA
CASSSQGEDEQFF
TGCGCCAGCAGCTCGCAGGGGGAGGATGAGCAGTTCTTC
>NA|TRBV12-5|13|TRBJ2-5|NA
CASALSREETQYF
TGTGCTAGTGCTTTGAGTCGGGAAGAGACCCAGTACTTC
>NA|TRBV5-1|14|TRBJ2-5|NA
CASSPRRPQETQYF
TGCGCCAGCAGCCCGCGTCGGCCCCAAGAGACCCAGTACTTC
>NA|TRBV10-3|19|TRBJ2-1|TRBD2
CAISDGSGGPRLTMTEQFF
TGTGCCATCAGTGATGGGAGCGGGGGACCTAGGCTTACAATGACAGAGCAGTTCTTC
>once|TRBV5-1|15|TRBJ2-1|TRBD2
CASSLTGTSINEQFF
TGCGCCAGCAGCTTAACCGGGACTAGCATCAATGAGCAGTTCTTC
>NA|TRBV19|18|TRBJ2-1|TRBD2
CASSIRLAGGFRYNEQFF
TGTGCCAGTAGTATCCGGCTAGCGGGGGGGTTTCGCTACAATGAGCAGTTCTTC
>NA|TRBV4-2|15|TRBJ2-7|NA
CASSQELLAFDEQYF
TGTGCCAGCAGCCAAGAGCTGCTAGCGTTCGACGAGCAGTACTTC
>NA|TRBV20-1|18|TRBJ2-7|TRBD1
CSANRFRDRRLISYEQYF
TGCAGTGCTAATCGCTTCCGGGACAGAAGATTAATTTCCTACGAGCAGTACTTC
>NA|TRBV20-1|15|TRBJ2-7|TRBD1
CSAYPRTGGFYEQYF
TGCAGTGCTTACCCCCGGACAGGGGGCTTCTACGAGCAGTACTTC
>NA|TRBV11-2|22|TRBJ2-1|TRBD1
CASSLVWAGEFIGTGRYNEQFF
TGTGCCAGCAGCTTAGTCTGGGCCGGCGAGTTTATAGGGACAGGGCGCTACAATGAGCAGTTCTTC
>NA|TRBV20-1|15|TRBJ1-1|NA
CSAIGLGRVYTEAFF
TGCAGTGCTATAGGTTTGGGGAGGGTGTACACTGAAGCTTTCTTT
>few|TRBV5-1|18|TRBJ2-5|NA
CASSLGSGVSGPQETQYF
TGCGCCAGCAGCTTGGGGTCTGGCGTATCGGGCCCCCAAGAGACCCAGTACTTC
>many|TRBV7-2|15|TRBJ2-2|NA
CASSLGRMNTGELFF
TGTGCCAGCAGCTTGGGGAGAATGAACACCGGGGAGCTGTTTTTT
>many|TRBV7-2|15|TRBJ1-1|TRBD1
CASSSQLGQPTEAFF
TGTGCCAGCAGCTCCCAACTGGGACAGCCCACTGAAGCTTTCTTT
>NA|TRBV11-2|16|TRBJ2-1|TRBD1
CASSLWPGGSYNEQFF
TGTGCCAGCAGCTTATGGCCAGGGGGCTCCTACAATGAGCAGTTCTTC
>NA|TRBV5-1|16|TRBJ2-1|TRBD1
CASSPNRGSSYNEQFF
TGCGCCAGCAGCCCCAACAGGGGGAGCTCCTACAATGAGCAGTTCTTC
>NA|TRBV12-3/TRBV12-4|15|TRBJ1-5|NA
CASSSQGRGGWPQHF
TGTGCCAGCAGTTCCCAAGGCCGGGGGGGATGGCCCCAGCATTTT